This T cell receptor beta chain was sequenced for a study of vaccination and CD4 T cells after COVID-19. Looking at the study overall: Stimulation of the cells used overlapping spike peptide pools from SARS-CoV-2 and from the common cold coronaviruses HCoV-NL63, HCoV-OC43 and HCoV-229E. Whole-study findings and limits: Analysis of convalescent patients found that 304 of 307 vaccine-specific clones were spike mono-reactive. Convalescent participants were relatively few, and none had early post-infection timepoints studied.

As for time point: late sampling 161 to 241 days after vaccination in three convalescent patients. Treatment meaning: roughly nine-day PBMC culture with coronavirus spike peptide pools or control peptides (ViraFEST assay). Germline V lookup: CDR1 SGHTA, CDR2 FQGNSA. The J segment lost 6 bases and the V segment lost 1 base, leaving 8 bases of the junction unmatched. The CDR3 is made up of 17 amino acids. An Oncomine TCR Beta short-read assay was used to sequence the DNA from cultured CD4+ T cells. Each CDR3 protein is one row after TCRdb ran MiXCR on the PCR reads. The table includes 25,000 or so distinct CDR3 sequences, roughly a third detected once. The table lists this clonotype with a few counts. The antigen remains undetermined.

The rearrangement links TRBV7-2 to TRBJ2-3; 12 nucleotides match TRBD2. The sequence was obtained from a human donor who had recovered from COVID-19. Sequenced here: CD4+ T cells from blood, cultured in vitro, sampled about 7 months after SARS-CoV-2 vaccination. The CDR3 spells CASSLGASGRAFDTQYF. CDR3 nucleotide sequence: TGTGCCAGCAGCTTAGGTGCTAGCGGGAGGGCATTCGATACGCAGTATTTT.